What follows are 3 T cell receptor beta chains derived from one specimen sequenced in a study of blood T cell repertoires in COVID-19. Produced via immunoSEQ multiplex PCR; TCRdb's table is partial and in-frame only. The data show 170,000 or so clones, around three quarters seen once. Sequenced input: peripheral blood. These receptors came from a man in his 70s with active or convalescent COVID-19.

This clone was detected only once. J is TRBJ1-2 and V is TRBV19; 9 positions agree with TRBD1. Germline V CDR1 and CDR2: LNHDA, SQIVND (reference sequence). This CDR3 is 13 amino acids long. V dropped 6 bases and J dropped 5; count of bases not matched to a gene: 4. The CDR3 DNA sequence: TGTGCCAGTAGGGACAGGGGAAGGTATGGCTACACCTTC. Amino acids: CASRDRGRYGYTF.

This chain links TRBV13 with TRBJ1-1; D remains ambiguous. The V gene's germline CDR1 is PRHDT and CDR2 FYEKMQ (reference sequence). The CDR3 consists of 13 residues. The V end lost 3 bases, the J end lost 1 base, and 6 bases lay between the germline ends. The CDR3 sequence: CASSFSGNTEAFF. Here the CDR3 DNA reads TGTGCCAGCAGCTTTTCAGGGAACACTGAAGCTTTCTTT. Full variable domain (outside the CDR3, taken from reference TRBV13 and TRBJ1-1): AAGVIQSPRHLIKEKRETATLKCYPIPRHDTVYWYQQGPGQDPQFLISFYEKMQSDKGSIPDRFSAQQFSDYHSELNMSSLELGDSALYFCASSFSGNTEAFFGQGTRLTVV.

The chain recombines TRBV5-1 with TRBJ2-2, with D perhaps matching TRBD1 (6 bases). The V gene lost 1 base and the J gene lost 3 bases, with 10 bases spanning the gap. The CDR3 has 15 residues. Germline loops: CDR1 SGHRS, CDR2 YFSETQ. CDR3 sequence (DNA): TGCGCCAGCAGCTTGACAGGGTTGGACACCGGGGAGCTGTTTTTT. Protein sequence: CASSLTGLDTGELFF.